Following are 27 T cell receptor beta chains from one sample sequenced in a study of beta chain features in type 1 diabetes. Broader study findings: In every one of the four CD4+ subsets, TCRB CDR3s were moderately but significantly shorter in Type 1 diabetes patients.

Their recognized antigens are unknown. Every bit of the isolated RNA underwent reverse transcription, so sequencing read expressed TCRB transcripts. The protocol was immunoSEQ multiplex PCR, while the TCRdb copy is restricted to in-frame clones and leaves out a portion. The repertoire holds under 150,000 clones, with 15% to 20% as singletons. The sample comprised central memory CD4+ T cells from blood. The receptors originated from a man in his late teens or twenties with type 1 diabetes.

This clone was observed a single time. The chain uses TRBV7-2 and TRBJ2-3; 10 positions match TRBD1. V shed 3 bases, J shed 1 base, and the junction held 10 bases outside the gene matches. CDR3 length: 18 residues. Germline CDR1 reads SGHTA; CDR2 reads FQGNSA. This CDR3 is CASSFSVLTGGGTDTQYF. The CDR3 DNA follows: TGTGCCAGCAGCTTTTCTGTACTGACAGGGGGCGGCACAGATACGCAGTATTTT.

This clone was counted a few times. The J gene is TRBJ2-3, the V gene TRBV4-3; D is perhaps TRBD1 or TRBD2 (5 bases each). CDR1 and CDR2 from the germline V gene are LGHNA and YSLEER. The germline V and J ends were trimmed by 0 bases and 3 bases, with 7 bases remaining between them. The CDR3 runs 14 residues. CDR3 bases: TGCGCCAGCAGCCAAGATTGGGGGACAGATACGCAGTATTTT. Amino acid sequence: CASSQDWGTDTQYF.

The CDR3 bases are TGCGCCAGCAGCCTACACCGGGACGGACCCCAGTACGAGCAGTACTTC. Its translation: CASSLHRDGPQYEQYF. The chain links TRBV4-3 to TRBJ2-7, with D perhaps being TRBD1 or TRBD2 (5 bases each). V lost 4 bases and J 4 bases, leaving 20 bases between the germline ends. The CDR3 runs 16 residues. Germline V gene lookup returns CDR1 LGHNA and CDR2 YSLEER.

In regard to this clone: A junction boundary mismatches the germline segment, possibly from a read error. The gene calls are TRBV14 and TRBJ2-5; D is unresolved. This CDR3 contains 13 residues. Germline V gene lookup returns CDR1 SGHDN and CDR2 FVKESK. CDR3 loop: CASSLLLQETPYF. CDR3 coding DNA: TGTGCCAGCAGCCTCCTCCTCCAAGAGACCCCGTACTTC.

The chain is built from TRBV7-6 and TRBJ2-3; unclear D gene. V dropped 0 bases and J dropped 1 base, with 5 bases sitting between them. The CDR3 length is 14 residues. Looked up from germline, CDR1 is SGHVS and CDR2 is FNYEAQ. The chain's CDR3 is CASSLAVRTDTQYF. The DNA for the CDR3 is TGTGCCAGCAGCTTAGCGGTCCGCACAGATACGCAGTATTTT.

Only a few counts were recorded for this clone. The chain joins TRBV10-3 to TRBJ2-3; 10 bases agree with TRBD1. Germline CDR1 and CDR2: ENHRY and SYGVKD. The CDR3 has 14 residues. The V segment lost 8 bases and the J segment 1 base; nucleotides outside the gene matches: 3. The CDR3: CAIGQGEGTDTQYF. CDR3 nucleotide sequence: TGTGCCATCGGACAGGGGGAGGGCACAGATACGCAGTATTTT.

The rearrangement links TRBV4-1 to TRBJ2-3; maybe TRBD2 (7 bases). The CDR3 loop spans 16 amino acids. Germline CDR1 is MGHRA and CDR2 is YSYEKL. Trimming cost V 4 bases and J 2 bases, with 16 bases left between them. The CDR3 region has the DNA TGCGCCAGCAGCCGTGAACGGGGGGCCGACACAGATACGCAGTATTTT. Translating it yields CASSRERGADTDTQYF.

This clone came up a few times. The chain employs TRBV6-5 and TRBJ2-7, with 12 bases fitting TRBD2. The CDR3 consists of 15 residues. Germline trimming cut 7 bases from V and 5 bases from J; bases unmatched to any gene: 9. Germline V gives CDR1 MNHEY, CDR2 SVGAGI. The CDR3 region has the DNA TGTGCCAGCACCCACCTAGCGGGAGGGGCCCACGAGCAGTACTTC. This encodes CASTHLAGGAHEQYF.

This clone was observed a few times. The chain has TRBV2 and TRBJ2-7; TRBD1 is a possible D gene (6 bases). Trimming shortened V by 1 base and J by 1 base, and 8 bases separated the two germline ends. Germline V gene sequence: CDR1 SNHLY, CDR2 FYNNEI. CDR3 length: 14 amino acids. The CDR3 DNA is TGTGCCAGCAGTGAAGGAACAGGGTCCTACGAGCAGTACTTC. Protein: CASSEGTGSYEQYF.

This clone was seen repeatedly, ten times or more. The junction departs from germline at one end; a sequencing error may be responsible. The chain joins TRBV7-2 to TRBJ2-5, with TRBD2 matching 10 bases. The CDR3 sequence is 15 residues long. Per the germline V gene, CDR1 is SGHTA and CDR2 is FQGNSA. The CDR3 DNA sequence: TGTGCCAGCAGCATAGCGGGGGGAGGGGCAGAGACCCAGTACTTC. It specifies CASSIAGGGAETQYF.

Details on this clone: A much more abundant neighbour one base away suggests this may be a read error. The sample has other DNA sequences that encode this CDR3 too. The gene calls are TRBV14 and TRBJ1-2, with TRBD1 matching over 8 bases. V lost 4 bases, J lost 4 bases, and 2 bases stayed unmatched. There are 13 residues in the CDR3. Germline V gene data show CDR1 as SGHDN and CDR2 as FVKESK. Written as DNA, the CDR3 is TGTGCCAGCAGCCCCGGACAGGGCTATGGCTACACCTTC. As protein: CASSPGQGYGYTF.

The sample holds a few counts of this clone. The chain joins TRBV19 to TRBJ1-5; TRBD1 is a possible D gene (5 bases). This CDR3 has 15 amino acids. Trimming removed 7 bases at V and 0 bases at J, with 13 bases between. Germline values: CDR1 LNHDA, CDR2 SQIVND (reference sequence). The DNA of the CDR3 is TGTGCCAGTAATAGGGGCGGAGATAGCAATCAGCCCCAGCATTTT. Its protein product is CASNRGGDSNQPQHF.

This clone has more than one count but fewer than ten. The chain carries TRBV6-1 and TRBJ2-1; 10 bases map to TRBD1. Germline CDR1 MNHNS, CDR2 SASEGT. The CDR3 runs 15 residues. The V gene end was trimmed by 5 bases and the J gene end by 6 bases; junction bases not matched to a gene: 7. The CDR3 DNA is TGTGCCAGCAGTACCCGACAGGGGGCGCGCAATGAGCAGTTCTTC. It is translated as CASSTRQGARNEQFF.

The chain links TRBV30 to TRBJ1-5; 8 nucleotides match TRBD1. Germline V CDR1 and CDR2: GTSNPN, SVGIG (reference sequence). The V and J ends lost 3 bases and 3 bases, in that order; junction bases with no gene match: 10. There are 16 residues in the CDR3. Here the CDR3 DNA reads TGTGCCTGGAGCGCCAGGGGGCGCGGGTTCAATCAGCCCCAGCATTTT. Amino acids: CAWSARGRGFNQPQHF.

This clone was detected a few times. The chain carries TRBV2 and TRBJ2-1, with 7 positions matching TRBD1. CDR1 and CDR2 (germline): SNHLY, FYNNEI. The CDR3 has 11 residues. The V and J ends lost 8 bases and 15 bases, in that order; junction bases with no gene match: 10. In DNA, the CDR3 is TGTGCCAGCGCCTATCAGTGGGACAGGTTCTTC. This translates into CASAYQWDRFF.

The CDR3 bases are TGTGCTAGTGGTTTGGTACAGGACAGGGGATCCGGTGAGCAGTTCTTC. Amino acid sequence: CASGLVQDRGSGEQFF. This chain joins TRBV12-5 and TRBJ2-1, with 9 bases aligning to TRBD1. Germline CDR1 and CDR2: LGHNT and FRNRAP. This CDR3 has 16 residues. Trimming took 0 bases from V and 9 from J; bases not matched to a gene: 9.

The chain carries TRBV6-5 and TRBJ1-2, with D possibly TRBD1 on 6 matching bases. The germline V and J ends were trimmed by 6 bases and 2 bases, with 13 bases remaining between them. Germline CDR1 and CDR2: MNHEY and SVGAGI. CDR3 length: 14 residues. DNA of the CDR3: TGTGCCAGCAGGAGAGGCACAGGGAACTATGGCTACACCTTC. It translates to CASRRGTGNYGYTF.

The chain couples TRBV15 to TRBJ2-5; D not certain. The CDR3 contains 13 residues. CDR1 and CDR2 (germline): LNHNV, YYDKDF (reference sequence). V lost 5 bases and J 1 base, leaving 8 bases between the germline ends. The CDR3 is CATSPRVQETQYF. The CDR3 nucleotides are TGTGCCACCAGCCCCCGGGTCCAAGAGACCCAGTACTTC.

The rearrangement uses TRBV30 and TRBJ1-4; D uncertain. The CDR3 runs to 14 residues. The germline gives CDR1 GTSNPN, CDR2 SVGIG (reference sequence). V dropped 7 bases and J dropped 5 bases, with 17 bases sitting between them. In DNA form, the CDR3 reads TGTGCCTACGAAGACACCGGCCTAAATGAAAAACTGTTTTTT. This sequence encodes CAYEDTGLNEKLFF.

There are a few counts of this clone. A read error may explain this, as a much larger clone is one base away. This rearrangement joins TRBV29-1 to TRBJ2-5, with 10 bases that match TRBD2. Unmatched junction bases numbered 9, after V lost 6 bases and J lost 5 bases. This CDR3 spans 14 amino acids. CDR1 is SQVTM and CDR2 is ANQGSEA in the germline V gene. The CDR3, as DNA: TGCAGCGTGGCCGGGACTAGCGAGGGGGAGACCCAGTACTTC. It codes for CSVAGTSEGETQYF.

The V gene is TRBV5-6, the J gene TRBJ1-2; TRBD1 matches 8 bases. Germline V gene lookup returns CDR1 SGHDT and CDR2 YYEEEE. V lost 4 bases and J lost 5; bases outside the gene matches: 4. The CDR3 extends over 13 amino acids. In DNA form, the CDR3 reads TGTGCCAGCAGCCCCGGACAGGGTTATGGCTACACCTTC. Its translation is CASSPGQGYGYTF.

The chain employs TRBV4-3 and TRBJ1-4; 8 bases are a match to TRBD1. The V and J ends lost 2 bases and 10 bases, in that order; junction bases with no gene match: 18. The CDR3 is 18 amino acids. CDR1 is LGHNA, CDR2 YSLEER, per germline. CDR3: CASSQLMNQDRVTLKLFF. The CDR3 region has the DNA TGCGCCAGCAGCCAACTTATGAACCAGGACAGGGTGACGTTAAAACTGTTTTTT.

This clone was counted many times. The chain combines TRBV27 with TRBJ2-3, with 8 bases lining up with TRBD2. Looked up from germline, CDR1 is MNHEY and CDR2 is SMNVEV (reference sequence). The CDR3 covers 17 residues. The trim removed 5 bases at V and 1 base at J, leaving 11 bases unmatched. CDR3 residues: CASSRLAGGRGTDTQYF. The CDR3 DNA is TGTGCCAGCAGTCGACTGGCGGGAGGCCGGGGCACAGATACGCAGTATTTT.

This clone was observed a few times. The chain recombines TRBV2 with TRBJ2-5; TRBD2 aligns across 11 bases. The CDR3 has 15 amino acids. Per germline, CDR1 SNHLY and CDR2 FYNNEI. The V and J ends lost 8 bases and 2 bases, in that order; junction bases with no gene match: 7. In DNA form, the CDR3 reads TGTGCCAGCGAACCGGGACTAGCGGATCAAGAGACCCAGTACTTC. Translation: CASEPGLADQETQYF.

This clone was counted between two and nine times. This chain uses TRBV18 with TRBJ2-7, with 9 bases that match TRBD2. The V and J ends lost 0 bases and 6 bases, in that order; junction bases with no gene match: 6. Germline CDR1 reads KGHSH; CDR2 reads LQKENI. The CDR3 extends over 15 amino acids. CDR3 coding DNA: TGTGCCAGCTCACCACCTACTGGACTAGCGACCGAGCAGTACTTC. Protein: CASSPPTGLATEQYF.

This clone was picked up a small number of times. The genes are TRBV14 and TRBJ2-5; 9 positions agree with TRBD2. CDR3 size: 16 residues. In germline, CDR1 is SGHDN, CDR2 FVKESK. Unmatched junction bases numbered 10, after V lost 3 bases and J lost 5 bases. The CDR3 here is CASSHLPRGGTETQYF. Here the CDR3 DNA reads TGTGCCAGCAGCCATTTACCGCGGGGGGGAACGGAGACCCAGTACTTC.

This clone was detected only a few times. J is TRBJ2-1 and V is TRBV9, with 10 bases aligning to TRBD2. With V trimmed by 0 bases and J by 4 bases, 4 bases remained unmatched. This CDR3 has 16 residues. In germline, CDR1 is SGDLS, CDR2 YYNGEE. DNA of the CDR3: TGTGCCAGCAGCGTAGCGGGGACTAGCGAATACAATGAGCAGTTCTTC. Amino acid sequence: CASSVAGTSEYNEQFF.